The T cell receptor (beta chain) described here comes from a study of T cell repertoires in cytomegalovirus infection (dated by TCRdb to between 2019 and 2020). Study-level background: Peptide stimulations targeted recently identified HLA-C-restricted CMV epitopes, whose presentation resists viral immunomodulation, together with well-studied HLA-B-restricted epitopes. Because public TCR beta signatures pointed to carriage of CMV infection together with the matching HLA type, the HLA type of each donor mattered for the analysis.

The CDR1 and CDR2 encoded by the germline V gene (reference sequence) are DFQATT and SNEGSKA. V and J lose 6 bases and 9 bases, and a span of 9 bases separates them. Spanning cysteine to phenylalanine, the CDR3 consists of 10 amino acids. Only the CDR3 DNA is retained, 30 bases long and in frame from the first base. The paper's findings and limits, for the study overall: The ex vivo response was dominated by HLA-C-restricted CMV-specific TCR beta clonotypes, which also provided the single most frequent clonotype in two of eight donors. Carriers of CMV infection plus the relevant HLA type were discriminated by the cumulative frequency of public TCR beta family members in the study cohort and in an independent approximately 340-donor cohort.

In light of the paper, this sample's treatment or condition label describes: in vitro stimulation with specific CMV peptide epitopes to enrich CMV-specific T cells. Regarding this clonotype: The specificity of this receptor is unknown. No per-base quality is available; no much larger clone lies one base away.

The sequencer listed for this sample is Illumina HiSeq 1500. In TCRdb, the public reads were trimmed at Q25 with fastp and aligned with MiXCR, with productive beta chains retained. Rows are unified per CDR3 protein, each entry keeping the most common DNA and genes. Recorded for this sample are hundreds of thousands of distinct CDR3 sequences; around a third of them occurred a single time. The top ten clonotypes cover 15% to 20% of the sample. Specimen: cultured PBMCs, collected from culture after CMV antigen stimulation. The sequence links TRBV20-1 to TRBJ2-1; no D segment can be confidently identified. This clonotype was obtained from a human donor in good health (CMV status not recorded). Some clones in this sample may be carry-over from other donors' samples. The nucleotide sequence is given as TGCAGTGCCCGGTGGAGTGAGCAGTTCTTC. It encodes CSARWSEQFF.